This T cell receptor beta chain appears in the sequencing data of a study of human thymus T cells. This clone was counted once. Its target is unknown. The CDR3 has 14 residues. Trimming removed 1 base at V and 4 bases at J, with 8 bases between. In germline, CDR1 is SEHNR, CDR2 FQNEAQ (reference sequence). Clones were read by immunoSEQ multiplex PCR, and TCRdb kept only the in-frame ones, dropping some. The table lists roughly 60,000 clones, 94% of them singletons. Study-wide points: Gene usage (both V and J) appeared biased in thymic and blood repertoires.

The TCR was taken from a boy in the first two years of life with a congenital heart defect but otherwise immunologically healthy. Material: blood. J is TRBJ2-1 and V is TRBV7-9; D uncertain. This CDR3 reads CASSLEGLYNEQFF. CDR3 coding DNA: TGTGCCAGCAGCTTAGAGGGCCTTTACAATGAGCAGTTCTTC.